Listed below are T cell receptor beta chains from one sample, sequenced in a study of blood T cell repertoires in COVID-19. Only in-frame clones appear in the TCRdb table, and some are missing; sequencing was by immunoSEQ multiplex PCR. The table records tens of thousands of clones, around 81% of them present only once. Sequenced: peripheral blood. These receptors originate from a man older than 75 with acute or convalescent COVID-19. Both conserved end residues are part of each CDR3. D genes are given only for firm matches. Some rows mark clone size as missing; the rest say once, few, many or name a class of expanded clone.

j_call	d_call	v_call	clone_size	cdr3_length	cdr3_aa	cdr3_nt
TRBJ1-6	TRBD1	TRBV28	-	14	CASSLGQGNSPLHF	TGTGCCAGCAGTTTGGGACAGGGGAATTCACCCCTCCACTTT
TRBJ1-5	-	TRBV19	-	12	CASNAGNQPQHF	TGTGCCAGTAACGCAGGCAATCAGCCCCAGCATTTT
TRBJ2-7	TRBD1	TRBV2	-	15	CASSGDSSNSYEQYF	TGTGCCAGCAGTGGGGACAGCTCTAACTCCTACGAGCAGTACTTC
TRBJ2-1	-	TRBV10-2	-	15	CASKGRGSSYNEQFF	TGCGCCAGCAAGGGAAGGGGGAGCTCCTACAATGAGCAGTTCTTC
TRBJ1-1	-	TRBV18	few	16	CASSPLDRSSNTEAFF	TGTGCCAGCTCACCCTTAGACCGGAGCTCGAACACTGAAGCTTTCTTT
TRBJ1-2	-	TRBV18	-	13	CASSPRTNYGYTF	TGTGCCAGCTCACCCAGGACTAACTATGGCTACACCTTC
TRBJ1-1	-	TRBV19	-	15	CASSIAFRENTEAFF	TGTGCCAGTAGTATAGCCTTCCGGGAGAACACTGAAGCTTTCTTT
TRBJ2-2	-	TRBV9	many	12	CASSVYSGELFF	TGTGCCAGCAGCGTCTATTCGGGGGAGCTGTTTTTT
TRBJ1-1	-	TRBV12-3/TRBV12-4	-	12	CASSVGQSEAFF	TGTGCCAGCAGTGTTGGCCAGTCTGAAGCTTTCTTT
TRBJ1-2	TRBD1	TRBV19	-	13	CASRTTGDYGYTF	TGTGCCAGTAGAACGACAGGGGACTATGGCTACACCTTC
TRBJ2-1	-	TRBV6-5	-	15	CASSNNVGSGNEQFF	TGTGCCAGCAGTAATAACGTGGGCAGTGGCAATGAGCAGTTCTTC
TRBJ2-5	-	TRBV6-6	-	13	CASSQGKQETQYF	TGTGCCAGCAGTCAGGGGAAACAAGAGACCCAGTACTTC
TRBJ1-2	-	TRBV27	few	15	CASSYRPGRGNGYTF	TGTGCCAGCAGTTACCGCCCAGGGAGGGGGAATGGCTACACCTTC
TRBJ2-2	TRBD2	TRBV7-9	-	19	CASSLRPPGLAGFSGELFF	TGTGCCAGCAGCTTACGCCCCCCGGGACTAGCGGGATTCTCCGGGGAGCTGTTTTTT
TRBJ2-3	TRBD1	TRBV6-5	-	14	CASSRDRGLGTQYF	TGTGCCAGCAGTCGAGACAGGGGGTTAGGTACGCAGTATTTT
TRBJ1-3	-	TRBV28	many	15	CASSFGQALGNTIYF	TGTGCCAGCAGTTTTGGGCAGGCTCTTGGAAACACCATATATTTT
TRBJ2-7	TRBD2	TRBV9	-	15	CASSGGLAGGREQYF	TGTGCCAGCAGCGGAGGACTAGCGGGAGGGAGAGAGCAGTACTTC
TRBJ2-7	TRBD1	TRBV4-3	-	13	CASSQGQGTEQYF	TGCGCCAGCAGCCAAGGACAGGGGACCGAGCAGTACTTC
TRBJ1-5	-	TRBV6-5	-	13	CASSQRSNQPQHF	TGTGCCAGCAGTCAGCGTAGCAATCAGCCCCAGCATTTT
TRBJ2-7	TRBD1	TRBV5-5	-	14	CASSFPGQRYEQYF	TGTGCCAGCAGCTTTCCGGGACAGCGCTACGAGCAGTACTTC
TRBJ1-4	TRBD1	TRBV7-8	-	15	CASSFDRATNEKLFF	TGTGCCAGCAGCTTTGACAGGGCAACTAATGAAAAACTGTTTTTT
TRBJ1-2	TRBD1	TRBV5-1	-	15	CASSSGQGPLYGYTF	TGCGCCAGCAGCTCGGGACAGGGACCACTCTATGGCTACACCTTC
TRBJ2-7	-	TRBV5-1	once	15	CASSRIPSNPNEQYF	TGCGCCAGCAGCAGAATTCCCAGTAATCCCAACGAGCAGTACTTC
TRBJ2-2	-	TRBV9	-	14	CASSGRQNTGELFF	TGTGCCAGCAGCGGTAGACAGAACACCGGGGAGCTGTTTTTT
TRBJ2-7	-	TRBV5-1	-	15	CASSLMSQGGSEQYF	TGCGCCAGCAGCTTGATGTCCCAGGGAGGATCCGAGCAGTACTTC
TRBJ2-5	TRBD2	TRBV7-2	few	15	CASSLLGGRGETQYF	TGTGCCAGCAGCTTATTGGGCGGGAGAGGGGAGACCCAGTACTTC
TRBJ2-3	TRBD2	TRBV27	-	18	CASSPGTSGTINTDTQYF	TGTGCCAGCAGTCCTGGGACTAGCGGGACTATTAACACAGATACGCAGTATTTT
TRBJ2-3	TRBD2	TRBV18	-	15	CASSPELAGTDTQYF	TGTGCCAGCTCACCTGAACTAGCGGGCACAGATACGCAGTATTTT
TRBJ1-1	-	TRBV14	once	14	CASSPRGARRSAFF	TGTGCCAGCAGCCCTCGGGGAGCCCGCCGATCAGCTTTCTTT
TRBJ2-5	TRBD1	TRBV6-5	-	13	CATERTGVETQYF	TGTGCCACCGAACGGACAGGGGTGGAGACCCAGTACTTC
TRBJ2-1	TRBD2	TRBV28	-	14	CASSETSGYNEQFF	TGTGCCAGCAGTGAGACTAGCGGCTACAATGAGCAGTTCTTC
TRBJ1-1	-	TRBV28	once	12	CASRRGNTEAFF	TGTGCCAGCAGAAGGGGGAACACTGAAGCTTTCTTT
TRBJ2-7	-	TRBV6-1	-	15	CASNERAGDNYEQYF	TGTGCCAGCAATGAAAGGGCAGGGGACAACTACGAGCAGTACTTC
TRBJ1-1	-	TRBV12-3/TRBV12-4	-	12	CASSQNRAEAFF	TGTGCCAGCAGTCAGAACAGAGCTGAAGCTTTCTTT
TRBJ1-6	TRBD1	TRBV7-2	once	16	CASSPWTGDYNSPLHF	TGTGCCAGCAGTCCCTGGACAGGGGACTATAATTCACCCCTCCACTTT
TRBJ2-5	-	TRBV29-1	once	12	CSVEKLEETQYF	TGCAGCGTTGAAAAACTAGAAGAGACCCAGTACTTC
TRBJ2-7	TRBD1	TRBV4-1	few	14	CASSSTGYSYEQYF	TGCGCCAGCAGCTCGACAGGGTACTCCTACGAGCAGTACTTC
TRBJ2-7	-	TRBV7-8	-	15	CASSKSGSLSYEQYF	TGTGCCAGCAGCAAGTCAGGCTCCCTCTCCTACGAGCAGTACTTC